This TCR beta chain was sequenced during a study of OX40 agonist ivuxolimab in advanced cancers. Whole-study results and caveats: Low normalized clonal expansion also occurred in some nonresponding patients. On average, CD8+ T cells showed a greater number of expanded clones than CD4+.

The protocol was immunoSEQ multiplex PCR, while the TCRdb copy is restricted to in-frame clones and leaves out a portion. The sample holds about 50,000 clones, approximately 90% seen once. Drawing of blood for sampling happened at baseline, at cycle 4 day 1, and at cycle 7 day 1. This clone was seen once. The antigen remains undetermined. Trimming removed 7 bases from V and 0 bases from J; junction bases left unmatched: 6. This CDR3 spans 15 amino acids. CDR1 and CDR2 from the germline V gene are SGHRS and YFSETQ. This TCR was sampled from an adult with an advanced solid tumor such as melanoma, head and neck, liver or kidney cancer. This specimen consisted of CD4+ or CD8+ T cells sorted from blood, obtained in a trial of the OX40 agonist ivuxolimab. V and J are TRBV5-1 and TRBJ2-2, with TRBD1 identical over 7 bases. The CDR3 DNA follows: TGCGCCAGCCGCCCGACAGGGCCGAACACCGGGGAGCTGTTTTTT. Translated: CASRPTGPNTGELFF.